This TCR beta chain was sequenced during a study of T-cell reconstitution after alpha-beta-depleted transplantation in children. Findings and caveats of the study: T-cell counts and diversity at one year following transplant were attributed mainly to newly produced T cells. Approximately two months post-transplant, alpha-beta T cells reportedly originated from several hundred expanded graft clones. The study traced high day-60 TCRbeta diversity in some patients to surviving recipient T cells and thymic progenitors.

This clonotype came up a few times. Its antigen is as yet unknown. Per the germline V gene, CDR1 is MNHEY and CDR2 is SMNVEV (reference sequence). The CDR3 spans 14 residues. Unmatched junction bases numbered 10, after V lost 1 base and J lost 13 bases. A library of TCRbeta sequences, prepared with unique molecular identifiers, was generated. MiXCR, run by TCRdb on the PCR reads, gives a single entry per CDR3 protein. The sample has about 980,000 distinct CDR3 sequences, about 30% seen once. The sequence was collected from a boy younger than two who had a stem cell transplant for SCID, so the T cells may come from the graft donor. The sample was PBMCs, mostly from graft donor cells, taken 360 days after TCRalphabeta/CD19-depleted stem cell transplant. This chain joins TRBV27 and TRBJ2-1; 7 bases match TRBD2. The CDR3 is CASSLLDPGGEQFF. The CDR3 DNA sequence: TGTGCCAGCAGTTTATTGGACCCGGGGGGTGAACAGTTCTTC.